The present TCR beta chain was sequenced within a study of blood T cell repertoires in COVID-19. The wider study: COVID-19 samples, acute and convalescent, were from the United States, Italy and Spain.

With 1 base removed from V and 0 bases from J, the gap between germline ends came to 12 bases. The CDR3 is 16 residues long. Germline assignment: CDR1 KGHSH and CDR2 LQKENI. Profiled with immunoSEQ multiplex PCR; TCRdb holds only in-frame clones, not every one. Among approximately 300,000 clones listed, roughly 90% were seen once. In its sample, this clone was seen once. The sample was peripheral blood. V usage is TRBV18 and J usage is TRBJ2-5, with D possibly matching TRBD2 (6 bases). The receptor was derived from a woman in her thirties with COVID-19, enrolled during active disease. The DNA for the CDR3 is TGTGCCAGCTCACCACTTAGCGGCGGGTACCAAGAGACCCAGTACTTC. Protein: CASSPLSGGYQETQYF. Combining the CDR3 with reference TRBV18 and TRBJ2-5 gives the whole variable domain NAGVMQNPRHLVRRRGQEARLRCSPMKGHSHVYWYRQLPEEGLKFMVYLQKENIIDESGMPKERFSAEFPKEGPSILRIQQVVRGDSAAYFCASSPLSGGYQETQYFGPGTRLLVL.